These T cell receptor beta chains were read from a single sample in a study of T cell repertoires in cytomegalovirus infection. TCRdb independently ran MiXCR on the reads; one entry per CDR3 protein. The repertoire holds about 250,000 distinct CDR3 sequences, with approximately 13% as singletons. Sequenced: PBMCs. The origin of the receptors is a human donor in good health (CMV status not recorded). Some clones in this sample may be carry-over from other donors' samples. The CDR3 runs from the conserved cysteine through the conserved F or W. The order of the fields is clone size, D gene, J gene, V gene, CDR3 protein, CDR3 DNA. D genes are given only for firm matches. Not all rows give a size; the values are once, few, many and, for expanded clones, a class.

few,TRBD1,TRBJ1-1,TRBV6-1,CASSSTGQGMAEAFF,TGTGCCAGCAGTTCGACGGGACAGGGGATGGCTGAAGCTTTCTTT
few,-,TRBJ2-3,TRBV20-1,CSATRDPSTDTQYF,TGCAGTGCTACCCGGGACCCTAGCACAGATACGCAGTATTTT
few,-,TRBJ1-2,TRBV9,CASSVVSTGDYGYTF,TGTGCCAGCAGCGTAGTCTCGACAGGCGACTATGGCTACACCTTC
-,-,TRBJ1-1,TRBV28,CAHRGTTEAFF,TGTGCCCACCGGGGAACCACTGAAGCTTTCTTT
many,-,TRBJ2-5,TRBV7-2,CASSSGVETQYF,TGTGCCAGCAGCTCCGGGGTAGAGACCCAGTACTTC
few,-,TRBJ1-1,TRBV19,CASSIESLMNTEAFF,TGTGCCAGTAGTATAGAAAGCCTCATGAACACTGAAGCTTTCTTT
-,-,TRBJ1-4,TRBV14,CASSIRMTNEKLFF,TGTGCCAGCAGCATAAGGATGACTAATGAAAAACTGTTTTTT
many,TRBD1,TRBJ2-1,TRBV29-1,CSVDRGYGNEQFF,TGCAGCGTTGACAGGGGGTATGGAAATGAGCAGTTCTTC
many,-,TRBJ1-4,TRBV20-1,CSARDRQVTEKLFF,TGCAGTGCTAGAGATCGACAGGTTACTGAAAAACTGTTTTTT
few,-,TRBJ1-2,TRBV11-2,CASSLDRGPGGYTF,TGTGCCAGCAGCTTAGACCGGGGCCCCGGGGGCTACACCTTC
many,-,TRBJ2-3,TRBV7-2,CASSPGPGTDTQYF,TGTGCCAGCAGCCCGGGACCAGGCACAGATACGCAGTATTTT
-,-,TRBJ2-2,TRBV29-1,CSVPGDNTGELFF,TGCAGCGTTCCAGGTGACAACACCGGGGAGCTGTTTTTT
once,TRBD1,TRBJ2-7,TRBV7-3,CASSSSETGAYEQYF,TGTGCCAGCAGCTCGTCCGAGACAGGGGCCTACGAGCAGTACTTC
few,-,TRBJ1-2,TRBV29-1,CSVEEGGGYTF,TGCAGCGTTGAAGAGGGAGGGGGCTACACCTTC
few,-,TRBJ2-7,TRBV28,CASSAPGAAYEQYF,TGTGCCAGCAGTGCGCCTGGGGCTGCTTACGAGCAGTACTTC
-,-,TRBJ1-2,TRBV2,CASSEARPPPGGYTF,TGTGCCAGCAGTGAAGCGCGACCGCCCCCCGGTGGCTACACCTTC
few,-,TRBJ1-2,TRBV20-1,CSARNRVDRGYTF,TGCAGTGCTAGGAACAGGGTTGATCGGGGCTACACCTTC
-,-,TRBJ2-5,TRBV12-5,CASGMSSPPPGLGETQYF,TGTGCTAGTGGTATGAGCAGTCCCCCCCCGGGCCTGGGGGAGACCCAGTACTTC
many,-,TRBJ2-7,TRBV7-2,CASSSSGWYEQYF,TGTGCCAGCAGCTCTTCAGGGTGGTACGAGCAGTACTTC
few,-,TRBJ1-2,TRBV6-2/TRBV6-3,CASGDYGYTF,TGTGCCAGCGGAGACTATGGCTACACCTTC
many,TRBD1,TRBJ1-6,TRBV11-3,CASSSLQGGTDSPLHF,TGTGCCAGCAGCTCCCTCCAGGGGGGAACGGATTCACCCCTCCACTTT
-,TRBD1,TRBJ2-7,TRBV20-1,CSAGTGQAHEQYF,TGCAGTGCGGGGACAGGACAAGCCCACGAGCAGTACTTC
-,-,TRBJ2-3,TRBV10-3,CAISAIGGPTDTQYF,TGTGCCATCAGTGCGATTGGAGGGCCGACAGATACGCAGTATTTT
many,TRBD1,TRBJ1-6,TRBV5-5,CASSLTGADSPLHF,TGTGCCAGCAGCTTGACAGGGGCTGATTCACCCCTCCACTTT
few,-,TRBJ2-7,TRBV20-1,CSIRSDSPSYEQYF,TGCAGTATTAGGTCCGACTCCCCCTCCTACGAGCAGTACTTC
many,-,TRBJ2-4,TRBV7-8,CASSPPGLGGGDIQYF,TGTGCCAGCAGCCCCCCCGGGTTGGGGGGTGGAGACATTCAGTACTTC
many,-,TRBJ2-7,TRBV7-2,CASSFDQSSYEQYF,TGTGCCAGCAGCTTCGACCAATCCTCCTACGAGCAGTACTTC
many,TRBD1,TRBJ1-1,TRBV7-3,CASSTDWDSEAFF,TGTGCCAGCAGCACCGACTGGGACAGTGAAGCTTTCTTT
-,TRBD2,TRBJ2-3,TRBV5-1,CASSPTPSGDPSTDTQYF,TGCGCCAGCAGCCCCACCCCTAGCGGGGACCCAAGCACAGATACGCAGTATTTT
-,-,TRBJ2-3,TRBV29-1,CSVVPSQTQYF,TGCAGCGTTGTTCCGTCACAAACGCAGTATTTT
many,-,TRBJ1-1,TRBV19,CASSIDLRTFF,TGTGCCAGTAGTATAGATCTTCGAACTTTCTTT
-,TRBD1,TRBJ1-4,TRBV19,CASSIGDRDYEKLFF,TGTGCCAGTAGTATTGGGGACAGGGACTATGAAAAACTGTTTTTT
few,TRBD1,TRBJ2-7,TRBV19,CASSTKGTAYEQYF,TGTGCCAGTAGTACAAAAGGGACAGCCTACGAGCAGTACTTC
many,TRBD1,TRBJ1-6,TRBV6-2/TRBV6-3,CASQDRGENSPLHF,TGTGCCAGCCAGGACAGGGGCGAAAATTCACCCCTCCACTTT
few,TRBD1,TRBJ1-2,TRBV7-9,CASSLNAQGNGYTF,TGTGCCAGCAGCTTAAATGCACAGGGGAATGGCTACACCTTC